Presented here are 5 T cell receptor beta chains from one specimen sequenced in a study of shared clonotypes between healthy human individuals. This table comes from immunoSEQ multiplex PCR, and its TCRdb copy is limited to in-frame clones, with some not included. The repertoire includes some 580,000 clones, approximately 97% of them detected once, and about 0.06% sits in the top ten. What was sequenced was naive CD4+ T cells sorted from blood. As for subset: CD45RA+ positively selected. The receptors derive from a woman in her 30s in good health.

Of note for this clone: Other DNA sequences in this sample translate to the same CDR3. The J gene is TRBJ1-5, the V gene TRBV28, with 7 bases fitting TRBD1. The germline V gene has CDR1 MDHEN and CDR2 SYDVKM. V lost 2 bases to trimming and J lost 4 bases; unmatched junction nucleotides: 2. This CDR3 spans 14 amino acids. This CDR3 reads CASSLAGGNQPQHF. As DNA, the CDR3 is TGTGCCAGCAGTTTAGCAGGGGGTAATCAGCCCCAGCATTTT.

V usage is TRBV7-9 and J usage is TRBJ2-5; 9 bases map to TRBD1. Trimming removed 5 bases from V and 5 bases from J; junction bases left unmatched: 6. The CDR3 runs to 14 residues. Germline V gene lookup returns CDR1 SEHNR and CDR2 FQNEAQ (reference sequence). The CDR3 bases are TGTGCCAGCAGCCCCGTCGGACAGGGGGAGACCCAGTACTTC. It codes for CASSPVGQGETQYF. The complete variable domain, with remaining parts taken from reference TRBV7-9 and TRBJ2-5, reads DTGVSQNPRHKITKRGQNVTFRCDPISEHNRLYWYRQTLGQGPEFLTYFQNEAQLEKSRLLSDRFSAERPKGSFSTLEIQRTEQGDSAMYLCASSPVGQGETQYFGPGTRLLVL.

This clone has just one count. The chain couples TRBV27 to TRBJ2-7; a weak D match, TRBD1 (5 bases). CDR1 is MNHEY and CDR2 is SMNVEV in the germline V gene (reference sequence). V shed 2 bases and J shed 2 bases, with 10 bases lying between them. The CDR3 sequence is 14 residues long. The CDR3 DNA is TGTGCCAGCAGTTTACTCAGGGCCCCCTACGAGCAGTACTTC. Translating it yields CASSLLRAPYEQYF.

This rearrangement joins TRBV4-2 to TRBJ2-5; 11 positions agree with TRBD2. The J call could be wrong; TRBJ2-7 is a better fit for the DNA end. The CDR3 is made up of 16 amino acids. Germline V gives CDR1 LGHNA, CDR2 YNFKEQ. The chain's CDR3 is CASSQVSGREENEQYF. The CDR3, as DNA: TGTGCCAGCAGCCAAGTTAGCGGGAGGGAGGAGAACGAGCAGTACTTC.

This clone was seen just once. This chain links TRBV2 with TRBJ1-2; 9 bases align to TRBD1. V shed 4 bases and J 7 bases; nucleotides not matched to a gene: 13. From germline, CDR1 is SNHLY and CDR2 FYNNEI. The CDR3 is 16 amino acids. CDR3 in amino acids: CASSAVLGQGVSGYTF. In DNA, the CDR3 is TGTGCCAGCAGTGCAGTCCTGGGACAGGGAGTAAGTGGCTACACCTTC. The whole variable domain, remainder taken from reference TRBV2 and TRBJ1-2, is EPEVTQTPSHQVTQMGQEVILRCVPISNHLYFYWYRQILGQKVEFLVSFYNNEISEKSEIFDDQFSVERPDGSNFTLKIRSTKLEDSAMYFCASSAVLGQGVSGYTFGSGTRLTVV.